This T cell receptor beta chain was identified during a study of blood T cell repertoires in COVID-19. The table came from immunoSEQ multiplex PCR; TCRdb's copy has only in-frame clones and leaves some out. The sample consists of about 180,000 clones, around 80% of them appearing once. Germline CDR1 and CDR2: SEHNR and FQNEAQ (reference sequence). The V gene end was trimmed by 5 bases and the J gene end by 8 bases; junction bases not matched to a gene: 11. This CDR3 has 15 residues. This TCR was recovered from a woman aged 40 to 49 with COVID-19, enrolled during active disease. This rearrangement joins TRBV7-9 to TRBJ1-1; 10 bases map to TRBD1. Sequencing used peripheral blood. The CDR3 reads CASSPRDRGVGEAFF. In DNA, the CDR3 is TGTGCCAGCAGCCCCCGGGACAGGGGAGTCGGGGAAGCTTTCTTT.